The next 24 T cell receptor beta chains were all read from a single sample in a study of post-analysis software for immune sequencing data. Findings of the study overall: When patients were compared with controls, about five TRBV segments were more frequent, TRBV5-6, TRBV5-1 and TRBV20-1 among them.

Carried by the TCR beta cDNA libraries were unique molecular identifiers. TCRdb reprocessed the PCR reads with MiXCR, giving one entry per CDR3 protein. The repertoire holds hundreds of thousands of distinct CDR3 sequences, with 25% to 30% as singletons. No antigen is known for these receptors. The sample comprised blood. These receptors were collected from a girl aged 10 to 17 with multiple sclerosis.

This clonotype has a handful of counts. The rearrangement joins TRBV20-1 to TRBJ2-1; 12 bases agree with TRBD2. The J segment lost 7 bases and the V segment lost 6 bases, leaving 7 bases of the junction unmatched. Germline V gives CDR1 DFQATT, CDR2 SNEGSKA (reference sequence). The CDR3 extends over 14 amino acids. The CDR3 DNA is TGCAGTGCGCTAGCGGGGGGGCGACTTAATGAGCAGTTCTTC. As protein: CSALAGGRLNEQFF.

In its sample, this clonotype was seen a few times. The V gene is TRBV12-3 or TRBV12-4, the J gene TRBJ1-2; TRBD1 matches at 8 bases. V lost 2 bases and J lost 4; bases outside the gene matches: 3. This CDR3 region has 14 residues. In DNA, the CDR3 is TGTGCCAGCAGTTTATCAGGGGGCGGCTATGGCTACACCTTC. It encodes CASSLSGGGYGYTF.

The chain combines TRBV5-5 with TRBJ1-5; the D is unclear. Trimming removed 4 bases at V and 6 bases at J, with 14 bases between. This CDR3 region has 14 residues. In germline, CDR1 is SGHKS, CDR2 YYEKEE (reference sequence). The CDR3: CASSLGRAPQPQHF. CDR3 bases: TGTGCCAGCAGCCTTGGGAGGGCACCTCAGCCCCAGCATTTT.

The chain is built from TRBV4-1 and TRBJ2-3; possible D gene TRBD1, 5 bases. CDR3 size: 15 residues. Trimming stripped 2 bases from V and 4 bases from J, with 13 bases between. CDR1 MGHRA and CDR2 YSYEKL come from the germline V gene. CDR3 nucleotide sequence: TGCGCCAGCAGCCAACTCCCGGACAACGCAGATACGCAGTATTTT. This encodes CASSQLPDNADTQYF.

This clonotype was picked up a small number of times. The chain uses TRBV20-1 and TRBJ2-5; D remains unclear. The V end lost 0 bases, the J end lost 5 bases, and 16 bases lay between the germline ends. Germline CDR1 and CDR2: DFQATT and SNEGSKA (reference sequence). The CDR3 has 15 amino acids. The CDR3 here is CSARDWATTRETQYF. The CDR3 DNA sequence: TGCAGTGCTAGAGATTGGGCCACTACCCGGGAGACCCAGTACTTC.

The chain employs TRBV28 and TRBJ2-7; D remains unclear. The CDR3 consists of 15 residues. Germline V lookup: CDR1 MDHEN, CDR2 SYDVKM. Trimming removed 3 bases at V and 6 bases at J, with 18 bases between. This CDR3 reads CASSFKWAYGGEQYF. Written as DNA, the CDR3 is TGTGCCAGCAGTTTTAAGTGGGCCTACGGTGGCGAGCAGTACTTC.

The chain uses TRBV7-2 and TRBJ1-5; D gene uncertain. The CDR3 is 15 amino acids. V was cut by 5 bases and J by 4 bases, with 15 bases left in between. From germline, CDR1 is SGHTA and CDR2 FQGNSA. The CDR3 nucleotides read TGTGCCAGCAGCCCTAAACCCGGCTGGAATCAGCCCCAGCATTTT. Translating gives CASSPKPGWNQPQHF.

The chain joins TRBV4-2 to TRBJ2-1; 9 bases align to TRBD1. V lost 0 bases to trimming and J lost 8 bases; unmatched junction nucleotides: 8. This CDR3 is built from 16 residues. The germline V gene encodes CDR1 LGHNA and CDR2 YNFKEQ. CDR3 bases: TGTGCCAGCAGCCAAGATCGCGGGACAGGGCGTTATGAGCAGTTCTTC. Translating gives CASSQDRGTGRYEQFF.

This clonotype appeared a few times. The chain uses TRBV7-2 and TRBJ2-7; D is ambiguous. Germline V gives CDR1 SGHTA, CDR2 FQGNSA. The CDR3 runs to 11 residues. Trimming stripped 5 bases from V and 6 bases from J, with 8 bases between. CDR3: CASSIYGEQYF. For the CDR3, the DNA is TGTGCCAGCAGCATCTACGGCGAGCAGTACTTC. Supplemented by reference TRBV7-2 and TRBJ2-7, the full variable domain reads GAGVSQSPSNKVTEKGKDVELRCDPISGHTALYWYRQSLGQGLEFLIYFQGNSAPDKSGLPSDRFSAERTGGSVSTLTIQRTQQEDSAVYLCASSIYGEQYFGPGTRLTVT.

The gene calls are TRBV27 and TRBJ2-1, with 9 bases lining up with TRBD1. The CDR3 loop spans 14 amino acids. After removal of 7 bases from V and 10 bases from J, the junction contained 11 bases not matched to a gene. Germline V gene lookup returns CDR1 MNHEY and CDR2 SMNVEV (reference sequence). The CDR3 loop reads CASIRGQGPYEQFF. The CDR3 coding sequence is TGTGCCAGCATCAGGGGACAGGGACCCTACGAGCAGTTCTTC.

Of note for this clonotype: One end of the junction varies from germline; a read error may be responsible. The chain joins TRBV7-9 to TRBJ1-5, with D perhaps matching TRBD1 (6 bases). Germline V CDR1 and CDR2: SEHNR, FQNEAQ (reference sequence). CDR3 length: 14 residues. CDR3 sequence: CASSYTTGNQPQHF. The CDR3, as DNA: TGTGCCAGCAGCTATACTACAGGGAATCAACCCCAGCATTTT.

The rearrangement links TRBV9 to TRBJ2-7; maybe TRBD2 (5 bases). The ends were cut back, 3 bases at V and 8 bases at J, with 12 bases in the middle. The germline gives CDR1 SGDLS, CDR2 YYNGEE. The CDR3 length is 12 residues. The CDR3 DNA is TGTGCCAGCAGCGGACCCAGAGGGAAGCAGTACTTC. Protein sequence: CASSGPRGKQYF.

The V call is TRBV29-1, the J call TRBJ2-5; TRBD1 is a possible D gene (5 bases). The V gene lost 2 bases and the J gene lost 5 bases, with 12 bases spanning the gap. The CDR3 spans 13 residues. Germline assignment: CDR1 SQVTM and CDR2 ANQGSEA. CDR3 protein: CSVEIVSGETQYF. CDR3 nucleotides: TGCAGCGTTGAAATAGTCTCAGGGGAGACCCAGTACTTC.

This chain joins TRBV9 and TRBJ1-5; D gene uncertain. The CDR3 has 15 residues. From germline, CDR1 is SGDLS and CDR2 YYNGEE. V was clipped by 0 bases and J by 3 bases, with 10 bases between them. The CDR3 sequence: CASSVGIAYNQPQHF. CDR3 DNA: TGTGCCAGCAGCGTAGGAATAGCCTACAATCAGCCCCAGCATTTT.

Comment on this clonotype: A read error may be the cause here, since a much bigger clone is one base away. The rearrangement joins TRBV20-1 to TRBJ1-2; TRBD1 aligns across 8 bases. The length of the CDR3 is 13 residues. Germline loops: CDR1 DFQATT, CDR2 SNEGSKA (reference sequence). The junction had 8 bases not matched to a gene; V was cut back by 5 bases and J by 6 bases. The CDR3 nucleotides are TGCAGTGCTTCCCCTGCAGGGGGCAATGGCTACACCTTC. Translation: CSASPAGGNGYTF.

This clonotype came up once. J is TRBJ2-1 and V is TRBV15; D perhaps matches TRBD2 (5 bases). The J call may be faulty, since TRBJ2-7 better matches the DNA end. Looked up from germline, CDR1 is LNHNV and CDR2 is YYDKDF (reference sequence). The CDR3 covers 15 residues. This CDR3 is CATSYSASSYNEQYF. CDR3 nucleotide sequence: TGTGCCACCAGCTATAGCGCGAGCTCCTACAATGAGCAGTACTTC.

This clonotype was observed a handful of times. The chain links TRBV29-1 to TRBJ1-4; 10 bases are shared with TRBD1. From germline, CDR1 is SQVTM and CDR2 ANQGSEA. The CDR3 runs to 14 residues. Germline trimming cut 6 bases from V and 7 bases from J; bases unmatched to any gene: 8. The CDR3 nucleotides are TGCAGCGTCCGGACGGGACAGGGGTCTGAAAAACTGTTTTTT. It yields the protein CSVRTGQGSEKLFF.

This clonotype was observed at least ten times. The chain is built from TRBV7-9 and TRBJ2-7; 13 nucleotides line up with TRBD2. The CDR3 runs 16 residues. Per germline, CDR1 SEHNR and CDR2 FQNEAQ (reference sequence). V shed 4 bases, J shed 6 bases, and the junction held 9 bases outside the gene matches. Written as DNA, the CDR3 is TGTGCCAGCAGCTCGCCGGGACTAGCGGGATATGGCGAGCAGTACTTC. Translating gives CASSSPGLAGYGEQYF.

V usage is TRBV20-1 and J usage is TRBJ2-4, with a possible D match to TRBD1 (6 bases). This CDR3 spans 13 amino acids. In germline, CDR1 is DFQATT, CDR2 SNEGSKA (reference sequence). Here the CDR3 reads CSDNRVAKNIQYF. The CDR3 nucleotides are TGCAGCGACAACAGGGTGGCCAAAAACATTCAGTACTTC.

The J gene is TRBJ2-3, the V gene TRBV20-1, with 11 bases lining up with TRBD2. The CDR3 consists of 15 residues. Germline V gene lookup returns CDR1 DFQATT and CDR2 SNEGSKA (reference sequence). V was clipped by 6 bases and J by 6 bases; unmatched bases: 11. Here the CDR3 reads CSAGGTSGRWDTQYF. Here the CDR3 DNA reads TGCAGTGCGGGGGGGACTAGCGGAAGGTGGGATACGCAGTATTTT.

The sample holds a few counts of this clonotype. The V gene is TRBV6-4, the J gene TRBJ2-1; 7 bases agree with TRBD2. CDR3 length: 15 residues. The J segment lost 1 base and the V segment lost 6 bases, leaving 6 bases of the junction unmatched. Germline V gene lookup returns CDR1 MRHNA and CDR2 SNTAGT. This CDR3 reads CASRKLALSYNEQFF. The CDR3 DNA reads as TGTGCCAGCAGGAAACTAGCGTTATCCTACAATGAGCAGTTCTTC.

This clonotype was seen repeatedly, ten times or more. The chain uses TRBV25-1 and TRBJ2-1; 9 nucleotides align to TRBD1. Per germline, CDR1 MGHDK and CDR2 SYGVNS. The V and J ends lost 6 bases and 8 bases, in that order; junction bases with no gene match: 17. The CDR3 consists of 17 residues. CDR3 bases: TGTGCCAGCAGCCTCCGACTCTCGGGGACAGGGAGCCATGAGCAGTTCTTC. Translation gives CASSLRLSGTGSHEQFF.

This clonotype was observed at least ten times. The rearrangement uses TRBV5-5 and TRBJ2-7, with TRBD1 identical over 9 bases. The length of the CDR3 is 15 residues. The germline V gene has CDR1 SGHKS and CDR2 YYEKEE (reference sequence). Trimming cost V 1 base and J 3 bases; bases outside gene matches: 5. CDR3 bases: TGTGCCAGCAGCTTGTTAGGGACAGGGTTCTACGAGCAGTACTTC. Amino acid sequence: CASSLLGTGFYEQYF.

The chain has TRBV12-3 or TRBV12-4 and TRBJ2-4; D is tentatively TRBD1 or TRBD2 (6 bases each). The CDR3 length is 14 residues. Trimming removed 1 base from V and 6 bases from J, with 10 bases in between. CDR3 DNA sequence: TGTGCCAGCAGTTTAGTGGAGGGGGGAAACATTCAGTACTTC. This encodes CASSLVEGGNIQYF.